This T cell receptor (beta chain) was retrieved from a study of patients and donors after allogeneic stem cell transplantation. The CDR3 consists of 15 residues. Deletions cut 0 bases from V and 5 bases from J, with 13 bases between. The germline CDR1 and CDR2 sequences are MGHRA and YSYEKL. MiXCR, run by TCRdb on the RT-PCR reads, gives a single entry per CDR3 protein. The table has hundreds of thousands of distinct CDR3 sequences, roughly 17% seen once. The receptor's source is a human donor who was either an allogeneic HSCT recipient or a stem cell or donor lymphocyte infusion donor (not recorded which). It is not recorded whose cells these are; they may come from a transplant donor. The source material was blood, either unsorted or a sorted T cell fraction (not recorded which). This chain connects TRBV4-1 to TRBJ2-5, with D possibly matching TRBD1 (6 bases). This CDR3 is CASSQEGALRETQYF. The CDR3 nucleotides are TGCGCCAGCAGCCAAGAGGGGGCGCTGCGGGAGACCCAGTACTTC.